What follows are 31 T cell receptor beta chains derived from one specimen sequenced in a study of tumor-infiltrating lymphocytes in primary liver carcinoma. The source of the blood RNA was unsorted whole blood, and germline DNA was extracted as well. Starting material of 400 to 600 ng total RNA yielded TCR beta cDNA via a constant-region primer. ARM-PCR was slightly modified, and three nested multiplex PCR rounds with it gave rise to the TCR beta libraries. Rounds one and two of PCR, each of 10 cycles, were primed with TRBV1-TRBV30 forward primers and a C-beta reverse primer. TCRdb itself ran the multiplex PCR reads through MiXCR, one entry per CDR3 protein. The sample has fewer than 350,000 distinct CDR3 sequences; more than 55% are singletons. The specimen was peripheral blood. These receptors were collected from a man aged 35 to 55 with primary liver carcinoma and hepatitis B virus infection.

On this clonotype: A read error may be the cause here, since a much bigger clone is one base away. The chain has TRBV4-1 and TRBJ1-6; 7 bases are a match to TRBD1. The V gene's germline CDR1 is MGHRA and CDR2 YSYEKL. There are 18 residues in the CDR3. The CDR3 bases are TGCGCCAGCAGCCCCGATTTGACAGGGAGCTCCTATAATTCAGCCCTCCACTTT. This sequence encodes CASSPDLTGSSYNSALHF.

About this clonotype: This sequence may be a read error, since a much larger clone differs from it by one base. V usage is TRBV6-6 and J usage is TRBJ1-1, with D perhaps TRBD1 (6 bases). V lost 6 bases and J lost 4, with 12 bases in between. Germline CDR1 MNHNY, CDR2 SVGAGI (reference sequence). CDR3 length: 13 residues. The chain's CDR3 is CASRVKGGTEAFF. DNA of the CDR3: TGTGCCAGCAGGGTAAAGGGGGGCACTGAAGCTTTCTTT.

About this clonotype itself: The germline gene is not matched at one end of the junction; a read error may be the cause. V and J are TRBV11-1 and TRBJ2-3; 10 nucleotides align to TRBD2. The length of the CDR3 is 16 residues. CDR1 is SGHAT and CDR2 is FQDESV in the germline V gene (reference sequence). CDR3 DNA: TGTGCCAGCAGCCCGTTAGTGGGACTAGCGACAGATACGCGGTATTTC. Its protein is CASSPLVGLATDTRYF.

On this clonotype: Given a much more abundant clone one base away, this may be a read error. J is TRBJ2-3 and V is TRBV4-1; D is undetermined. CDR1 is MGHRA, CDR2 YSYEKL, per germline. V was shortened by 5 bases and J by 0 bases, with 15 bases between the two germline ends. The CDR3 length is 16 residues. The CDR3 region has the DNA TGCGCCAGCAGCGCAAAAACTTACTCAAGCACAGATACGCAGTATTTT. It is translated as CASSAKTYSSTDTQYF.

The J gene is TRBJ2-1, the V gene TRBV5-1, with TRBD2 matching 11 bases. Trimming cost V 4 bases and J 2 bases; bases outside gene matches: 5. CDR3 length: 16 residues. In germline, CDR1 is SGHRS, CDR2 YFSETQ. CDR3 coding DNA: TGCGCCAGCAGCCGCGGACTAGCGGGCCCCTACAATGAGCAGTTCTTC. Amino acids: CASSRGLAGPYNEQFF.

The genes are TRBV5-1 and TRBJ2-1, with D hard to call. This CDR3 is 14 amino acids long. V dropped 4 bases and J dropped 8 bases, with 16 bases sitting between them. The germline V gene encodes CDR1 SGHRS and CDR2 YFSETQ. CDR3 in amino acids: CASSPRAPYDEQFF. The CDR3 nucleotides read TGCGCCAGCAGCCCAAGGGCGCCTTACGATGAGCAGTTCTTC.

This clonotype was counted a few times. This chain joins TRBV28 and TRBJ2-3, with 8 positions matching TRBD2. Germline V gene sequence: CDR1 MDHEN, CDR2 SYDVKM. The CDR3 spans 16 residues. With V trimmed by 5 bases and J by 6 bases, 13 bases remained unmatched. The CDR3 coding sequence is TGTGCCAGCAGTCCCCCCGGCGGGAGGTTTGTGGATACGCAGTATTTT. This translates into CASSPPGGRFVDTQYF. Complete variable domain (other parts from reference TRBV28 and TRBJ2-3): DVKVTQSSRYLVKRTGEKVFLECVQDMDHENMFWYRQDPGLGLRLIYFSYDVKMKEKGDIPEGYSVSREKKERFSLILESASTNQTSMYLCASSPPGGRFVDTQYFGPGTRLTVL.

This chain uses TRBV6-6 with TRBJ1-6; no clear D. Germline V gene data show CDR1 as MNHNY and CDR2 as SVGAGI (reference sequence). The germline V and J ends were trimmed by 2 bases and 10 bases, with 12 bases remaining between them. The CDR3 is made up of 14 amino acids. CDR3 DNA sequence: TGTGCCAGCAGTTACGCAGTGTTTGAGTCACCCCTCCACTTT. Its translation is CASSYAVFESPLHF.

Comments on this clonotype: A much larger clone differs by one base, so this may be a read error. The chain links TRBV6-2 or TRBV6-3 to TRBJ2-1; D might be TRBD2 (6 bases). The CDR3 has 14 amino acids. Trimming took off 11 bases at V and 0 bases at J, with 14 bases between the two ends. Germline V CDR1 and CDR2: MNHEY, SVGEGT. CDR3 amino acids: CAVRRDSSYNEQFF. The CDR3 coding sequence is TGTGCCGTCCGACGGGACTCCTCCTACAATGAGCAGTTCTTC.

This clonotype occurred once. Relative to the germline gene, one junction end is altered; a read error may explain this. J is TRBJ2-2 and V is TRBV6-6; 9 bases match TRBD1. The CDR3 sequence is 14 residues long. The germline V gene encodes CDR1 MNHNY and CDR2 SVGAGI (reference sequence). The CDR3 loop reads CASMGQGDTWELFF. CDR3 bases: TGTGCCAGCATGGGACAGGGCGACACCTGGGAGCTGTTTTTT.

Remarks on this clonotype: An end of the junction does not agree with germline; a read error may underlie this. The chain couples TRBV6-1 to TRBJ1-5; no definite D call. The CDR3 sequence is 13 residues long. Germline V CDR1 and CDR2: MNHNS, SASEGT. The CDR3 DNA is TGTGCCAGCAGATGGGCAGGCAATCAGCCCCTGCATTTT. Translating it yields CASRWAGNQPLHF.

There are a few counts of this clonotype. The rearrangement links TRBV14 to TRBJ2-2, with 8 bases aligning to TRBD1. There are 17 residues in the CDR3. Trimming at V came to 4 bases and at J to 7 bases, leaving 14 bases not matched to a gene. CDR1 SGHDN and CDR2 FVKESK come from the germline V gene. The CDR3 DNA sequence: TGTGCCAGCAGCCGGCGGACAGGGAAGTTTTATGGCGGGGAGCTGTTTTTT. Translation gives CASSRRTGKFYGGELFF.

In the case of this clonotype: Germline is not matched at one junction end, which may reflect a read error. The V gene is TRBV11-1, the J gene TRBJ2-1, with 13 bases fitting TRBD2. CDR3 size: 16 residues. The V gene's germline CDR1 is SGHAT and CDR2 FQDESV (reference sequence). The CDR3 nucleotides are TGTGCCATCAGCCAAAGGACTAGCGGGAGTTGGGATGAGCAGTTCTTC. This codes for CAISQRTSGSWDEQFF.

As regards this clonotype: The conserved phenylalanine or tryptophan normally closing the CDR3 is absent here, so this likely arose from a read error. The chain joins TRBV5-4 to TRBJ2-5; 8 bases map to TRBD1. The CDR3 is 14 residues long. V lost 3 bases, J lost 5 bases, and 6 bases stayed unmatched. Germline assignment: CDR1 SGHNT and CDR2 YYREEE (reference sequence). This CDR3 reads CASSSPGQGETQYY. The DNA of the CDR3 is TGTGCCAGCAGCTCCCCCGGACAGGGTGAGACCCAGTACTAT.

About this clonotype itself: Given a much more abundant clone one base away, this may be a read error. In DNA, the CDR3 is TGCGCCAGCAACCAAGAACTGATCCCAGATACGCAGTATTTT. Amino acid sequence: CASNQELIPDTQYF. This sequence joins TRBV4-3 and TRBJ2-3; unclear D gene. This CDR3 has 14 amino acids. The germline CDR1 and CDR2 sequences are LGHNA and YSLEER.

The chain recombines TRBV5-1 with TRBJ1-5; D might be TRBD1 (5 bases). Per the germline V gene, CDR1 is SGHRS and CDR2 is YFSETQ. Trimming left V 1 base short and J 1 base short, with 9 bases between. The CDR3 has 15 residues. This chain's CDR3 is CASSLRGESNQPQHF. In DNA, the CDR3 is TGCGCCAGCAGCTTGAGAGGGGAAAGCAATCAGCCCCAGCATTTT.

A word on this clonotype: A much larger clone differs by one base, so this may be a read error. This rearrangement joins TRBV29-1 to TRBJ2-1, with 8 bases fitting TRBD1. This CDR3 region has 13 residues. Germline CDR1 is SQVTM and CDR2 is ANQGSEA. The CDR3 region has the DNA TGCAGCATTGAAGTTGGAGCCGGGACAGGGCAGTTCTTC. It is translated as CSIEVGAGTGQFF.

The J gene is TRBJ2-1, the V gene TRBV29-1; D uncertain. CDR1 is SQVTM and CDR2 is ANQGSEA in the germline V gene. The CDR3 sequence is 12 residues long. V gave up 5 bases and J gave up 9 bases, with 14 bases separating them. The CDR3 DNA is TGCAGCGTTCGTACCGCTATGGGTGAGCAGTTCTTC. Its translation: CSVRTAMGEQFF.

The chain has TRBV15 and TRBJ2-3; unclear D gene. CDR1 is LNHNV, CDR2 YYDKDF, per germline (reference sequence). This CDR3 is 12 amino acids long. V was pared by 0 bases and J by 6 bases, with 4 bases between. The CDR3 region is CATSRDTDTQYF. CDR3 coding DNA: TGTGCCACCAGCAGAGATACGGATACGCAGTATTTT.

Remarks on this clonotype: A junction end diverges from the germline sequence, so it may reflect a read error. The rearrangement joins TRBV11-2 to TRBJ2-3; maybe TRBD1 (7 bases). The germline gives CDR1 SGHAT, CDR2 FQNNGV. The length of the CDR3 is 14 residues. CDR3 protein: CATKGQRVTDTQYF. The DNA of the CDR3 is TGCGCCACTAAGGGACAGCGGGTCACAGATACGCAGTATTTT.

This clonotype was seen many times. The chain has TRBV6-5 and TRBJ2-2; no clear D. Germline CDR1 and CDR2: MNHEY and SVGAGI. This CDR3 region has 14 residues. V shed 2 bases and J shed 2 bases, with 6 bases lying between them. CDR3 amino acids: CASSYQVNTGELFF. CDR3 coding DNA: TGTGCCAGCAGTTACCAAGTCAACACCGGGGAGCTGTTTTTT.

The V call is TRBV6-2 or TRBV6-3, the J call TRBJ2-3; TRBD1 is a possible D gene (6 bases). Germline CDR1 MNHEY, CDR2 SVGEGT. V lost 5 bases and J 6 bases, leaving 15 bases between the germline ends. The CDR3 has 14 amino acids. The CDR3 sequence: CASSPRTGWDTQYF. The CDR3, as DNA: TGTGCCAGCAGTCCAAGAACAGGGTGGGATACGCAGTATTTT.

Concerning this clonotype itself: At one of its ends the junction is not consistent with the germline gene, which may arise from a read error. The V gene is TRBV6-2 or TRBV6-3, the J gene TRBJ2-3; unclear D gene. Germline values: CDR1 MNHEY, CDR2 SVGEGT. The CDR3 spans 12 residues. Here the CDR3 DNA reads TGTGCCAGCAGTTTTGGGATAGATACGCTGTATTTT. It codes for CASSFGIDTLYF.

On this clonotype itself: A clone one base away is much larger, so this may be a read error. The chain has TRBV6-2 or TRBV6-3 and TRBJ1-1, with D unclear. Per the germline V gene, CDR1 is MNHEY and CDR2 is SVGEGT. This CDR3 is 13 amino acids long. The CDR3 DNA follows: TGTACCAGCCATAATCCGGAGTCCACTGAAGCTTTCTTT. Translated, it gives CTSHNPESTEAFF.

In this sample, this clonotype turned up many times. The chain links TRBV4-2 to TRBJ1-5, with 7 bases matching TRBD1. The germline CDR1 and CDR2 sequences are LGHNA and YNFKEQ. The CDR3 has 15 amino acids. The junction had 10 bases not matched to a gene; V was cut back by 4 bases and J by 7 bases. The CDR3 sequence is CASSPDRQGRQPQHF. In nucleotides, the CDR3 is TGTGCCAGCAGCCCCGACCGACAGGGAAGACAGCCCCAGCATTTT.

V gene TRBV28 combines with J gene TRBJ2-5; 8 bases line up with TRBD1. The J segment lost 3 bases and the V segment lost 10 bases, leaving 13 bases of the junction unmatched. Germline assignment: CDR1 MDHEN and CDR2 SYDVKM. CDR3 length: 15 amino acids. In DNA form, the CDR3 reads TGTGCCAACAGACTGTTGGACAGGGAGAAAGAGACCCAGTACTTC. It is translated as CANRLLDREKETQYF. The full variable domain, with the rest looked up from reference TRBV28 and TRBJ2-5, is DVKVTQSSRYLVKRTGEKVFLECVQDMDHENMFWYRQDPGLGLRLIYFSYDVKMKEKGDIPEGYSVSREKKERFSLILESASTNQTSMYLCANRLLDREKETQYFGPGTRLLVL.

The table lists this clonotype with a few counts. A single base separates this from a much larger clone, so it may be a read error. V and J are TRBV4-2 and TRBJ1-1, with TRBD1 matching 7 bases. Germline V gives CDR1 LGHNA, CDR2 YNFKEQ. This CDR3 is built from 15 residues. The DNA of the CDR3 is TGTGTCAGCAGCCACATCGGACAGGATAACACTGAAGCTTTCTTT. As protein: CVSSHIGQDNTEAFF.

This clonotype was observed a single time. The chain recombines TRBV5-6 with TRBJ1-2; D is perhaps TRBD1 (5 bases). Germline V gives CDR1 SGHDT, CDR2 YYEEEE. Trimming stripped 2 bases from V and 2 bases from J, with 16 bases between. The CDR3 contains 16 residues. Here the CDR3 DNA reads TGTGCCAGCAGCTTAATGGGAAGGGGCGCGAACTATGGCTACACCTTC. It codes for CASSLMGRGANYGYTF.

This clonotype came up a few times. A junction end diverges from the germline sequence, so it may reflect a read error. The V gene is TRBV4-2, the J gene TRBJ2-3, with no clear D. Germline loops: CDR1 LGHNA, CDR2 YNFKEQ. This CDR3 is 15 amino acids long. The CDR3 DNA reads TGTGCTAGCAGCCCTAAGGCGGTACTCGCAGATGCGCAGTATTTT. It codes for CASSPKAVLADAQYF.

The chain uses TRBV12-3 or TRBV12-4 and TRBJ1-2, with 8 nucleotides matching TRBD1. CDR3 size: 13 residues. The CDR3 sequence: CARSQGAKDGYTF. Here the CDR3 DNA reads TGTGCTAGGAGCCAGGGGGCTAAGGATGGCTACACCTTC.

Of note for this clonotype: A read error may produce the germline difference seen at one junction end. The CDR3 reads CAGSYVPGSEAFF. The CDR3 region has the DNA TGTGCCGGCAGTTACGTCCCAGGGTCTGAAGCTTTCTTT. The chain combines TRBV6-5 with TRBJ1-1; maybe TRBD1 (5 bases). The germline CDR1 and CDR2 sequences are MNHEY and SVGAGI. The CDR3 is 13 residues long.